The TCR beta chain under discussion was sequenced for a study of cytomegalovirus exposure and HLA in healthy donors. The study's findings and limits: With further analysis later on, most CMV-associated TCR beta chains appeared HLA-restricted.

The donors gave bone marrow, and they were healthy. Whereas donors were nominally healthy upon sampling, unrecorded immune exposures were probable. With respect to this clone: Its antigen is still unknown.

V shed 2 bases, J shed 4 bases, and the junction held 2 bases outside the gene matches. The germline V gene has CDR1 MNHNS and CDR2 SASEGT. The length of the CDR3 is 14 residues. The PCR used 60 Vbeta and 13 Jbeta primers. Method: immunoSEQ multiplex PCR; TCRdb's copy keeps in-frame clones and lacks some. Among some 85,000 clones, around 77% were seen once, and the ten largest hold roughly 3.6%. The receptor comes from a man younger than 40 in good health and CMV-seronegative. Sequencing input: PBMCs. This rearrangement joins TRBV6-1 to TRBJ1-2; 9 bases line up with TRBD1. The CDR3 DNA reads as TGTGCCAGCAGTGAACAGACAGGGGGCTATGGCTACACCTTC. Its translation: CASSEQTGGYGYTF.